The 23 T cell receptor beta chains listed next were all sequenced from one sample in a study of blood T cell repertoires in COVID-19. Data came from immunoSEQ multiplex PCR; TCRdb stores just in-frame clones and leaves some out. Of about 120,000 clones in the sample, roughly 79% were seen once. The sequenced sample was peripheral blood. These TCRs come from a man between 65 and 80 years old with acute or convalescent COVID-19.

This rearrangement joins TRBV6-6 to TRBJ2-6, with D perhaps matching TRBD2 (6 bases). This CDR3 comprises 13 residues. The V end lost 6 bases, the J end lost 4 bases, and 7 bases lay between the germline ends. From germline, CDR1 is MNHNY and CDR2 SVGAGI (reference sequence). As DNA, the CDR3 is TGTGCCAGCAGCCGGGAGGGGGCCAACGTCCTGACTTTC. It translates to CASSREGANVLTF.

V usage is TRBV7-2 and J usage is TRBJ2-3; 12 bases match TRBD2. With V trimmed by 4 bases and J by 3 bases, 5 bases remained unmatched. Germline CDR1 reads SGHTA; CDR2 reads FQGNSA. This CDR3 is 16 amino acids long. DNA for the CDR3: TGTGCCAGCAGCTCTAGCGGGGGGGGCCCTACAGATACGCAGTATTTT. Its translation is CASSSSGGGPTDTQYF.

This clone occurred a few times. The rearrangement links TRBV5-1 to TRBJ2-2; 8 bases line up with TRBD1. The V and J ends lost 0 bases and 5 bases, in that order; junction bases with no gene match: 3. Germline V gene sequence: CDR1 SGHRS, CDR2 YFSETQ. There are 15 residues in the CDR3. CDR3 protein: CASSLVGQETGELFF. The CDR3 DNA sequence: TGCGCCAGCAGCTTGGTGGGACAGGAGACCGGGGAGCTGTTTTTT.

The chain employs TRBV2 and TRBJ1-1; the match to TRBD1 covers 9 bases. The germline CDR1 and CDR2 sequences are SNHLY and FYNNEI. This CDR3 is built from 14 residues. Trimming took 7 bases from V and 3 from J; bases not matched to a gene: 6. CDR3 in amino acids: CASTTGGRYTEAFF. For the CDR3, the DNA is TGTGCCAGCACTACAGGGGGCAGGTACACTGAAGCTTTCTTT.

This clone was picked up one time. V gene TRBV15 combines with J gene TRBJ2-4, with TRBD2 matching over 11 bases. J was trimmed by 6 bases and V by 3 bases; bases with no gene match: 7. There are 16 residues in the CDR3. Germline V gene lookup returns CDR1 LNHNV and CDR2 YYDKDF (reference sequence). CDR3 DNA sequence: TGTGCCACCAGCAGTCCTAGCGGGGGGAGGGGAAACATTCAGTACTTC. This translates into CATSSPSGGRGNIQYF.

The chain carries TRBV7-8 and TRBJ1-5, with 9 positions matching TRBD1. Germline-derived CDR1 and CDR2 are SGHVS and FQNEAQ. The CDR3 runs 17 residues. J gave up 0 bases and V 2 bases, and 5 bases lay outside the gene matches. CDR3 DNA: TGTGCCAGCAGCTTATCCGGGACAGGGAATAGCAATCAGCCCCAGCATTTT. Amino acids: CASSLSGTGNSNQPQHF.

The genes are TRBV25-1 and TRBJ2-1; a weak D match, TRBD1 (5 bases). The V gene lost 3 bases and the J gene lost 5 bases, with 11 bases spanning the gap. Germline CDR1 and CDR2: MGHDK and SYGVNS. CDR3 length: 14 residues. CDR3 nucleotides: TGTGCCAGCAGTGACAGGGCCTACAACAATGAGCAGTTCTTC. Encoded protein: CASSDRAYNNEQFF.

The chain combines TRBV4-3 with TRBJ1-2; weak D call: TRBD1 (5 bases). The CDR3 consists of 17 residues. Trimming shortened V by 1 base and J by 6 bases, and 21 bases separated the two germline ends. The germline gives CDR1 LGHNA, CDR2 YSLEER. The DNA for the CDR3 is TGCGCCAGCAGCCAAGCGGGAGGGGCTCGGCTTGGCGATGGCTACACCTTC. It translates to CASSQAGGARLGDGYTF.

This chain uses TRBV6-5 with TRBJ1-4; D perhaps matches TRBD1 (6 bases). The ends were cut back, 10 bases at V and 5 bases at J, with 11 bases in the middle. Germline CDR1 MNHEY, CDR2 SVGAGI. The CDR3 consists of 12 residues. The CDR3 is CATQQGNEKLFF. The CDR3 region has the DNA TGTGCCACCCAACAGGGCAATGAAAAACTGTTTTTT.

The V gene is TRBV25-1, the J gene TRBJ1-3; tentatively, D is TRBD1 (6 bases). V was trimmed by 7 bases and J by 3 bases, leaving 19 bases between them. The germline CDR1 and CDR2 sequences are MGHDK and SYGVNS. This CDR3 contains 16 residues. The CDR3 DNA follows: TGTGCCAGCACTCCGAGGGCAGGGGTATTTGGAAACACCATATATTTT. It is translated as CASTPRAGVFGNTIYF.

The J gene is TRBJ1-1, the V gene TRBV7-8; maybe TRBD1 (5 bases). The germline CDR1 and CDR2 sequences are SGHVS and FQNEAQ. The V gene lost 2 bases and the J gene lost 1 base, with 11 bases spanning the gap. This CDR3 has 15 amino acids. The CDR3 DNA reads TGTGCCAGCAGCTTATTCCAGGGCGGGAACACTGAAGCTTTCTTT. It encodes CASSLFQGGNTEAFF.

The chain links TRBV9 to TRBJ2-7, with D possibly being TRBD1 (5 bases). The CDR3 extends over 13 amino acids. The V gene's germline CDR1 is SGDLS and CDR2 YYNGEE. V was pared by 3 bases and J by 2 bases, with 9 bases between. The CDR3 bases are TGTGCCAGCAGCGCGGACACCACCTACGAGCAGTACTTC. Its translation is CASSADTTYEQYF. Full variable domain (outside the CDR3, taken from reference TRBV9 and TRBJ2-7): DSGVTQTPKHLITATGQRVTLRCSPRSGDLSVYWYQQSLDQGLQFLIQYYNGEERAKGNILERFSAQQFPDLHSELNLSSLELGDSALYFCASSADTTYEQYFGPGTRLTVT.

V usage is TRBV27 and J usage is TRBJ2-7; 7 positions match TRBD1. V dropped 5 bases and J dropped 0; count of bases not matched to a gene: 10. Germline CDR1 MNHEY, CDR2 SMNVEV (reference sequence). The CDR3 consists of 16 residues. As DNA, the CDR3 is TGTGCCAGCAGTACCCCGACAGGGACGGTCTCCTACGAGCAGTACTTC. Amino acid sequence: CASSTPTGTVSYEQYF.

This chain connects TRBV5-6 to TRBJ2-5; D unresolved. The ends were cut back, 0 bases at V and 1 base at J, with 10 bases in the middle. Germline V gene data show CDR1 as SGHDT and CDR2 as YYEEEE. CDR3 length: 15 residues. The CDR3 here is CASSLAPTIQETQYF. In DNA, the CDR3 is TGTGCCAGCAGCTTGGCCCCTACTATCCAAGAGACCCAGTACTTC.

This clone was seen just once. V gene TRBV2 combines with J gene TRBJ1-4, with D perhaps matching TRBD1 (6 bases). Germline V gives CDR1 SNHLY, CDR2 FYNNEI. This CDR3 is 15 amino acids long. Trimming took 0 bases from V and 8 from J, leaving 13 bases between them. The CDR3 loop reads CASSEALGQGEKLFF. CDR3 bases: TGTGCCAGCAGTGAAGCGCTAGGGCAGGGGGAAAAACTGTTTTTT.

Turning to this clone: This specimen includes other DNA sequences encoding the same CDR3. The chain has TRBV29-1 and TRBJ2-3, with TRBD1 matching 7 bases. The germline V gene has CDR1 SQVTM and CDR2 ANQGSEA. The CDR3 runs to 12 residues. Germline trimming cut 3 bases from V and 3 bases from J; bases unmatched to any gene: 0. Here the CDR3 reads CSVDRGTDTQYF. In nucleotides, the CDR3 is TGCAGCGTTGACAGGGGGACAGATACGCAGTATTTT.

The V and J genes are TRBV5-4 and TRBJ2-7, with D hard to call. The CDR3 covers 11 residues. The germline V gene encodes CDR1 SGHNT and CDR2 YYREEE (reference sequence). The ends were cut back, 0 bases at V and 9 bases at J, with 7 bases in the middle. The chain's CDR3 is CASSLAGPQYF. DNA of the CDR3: TGTGCCAGCAGCTTGGCCGGTCCGCAGTACTTC.

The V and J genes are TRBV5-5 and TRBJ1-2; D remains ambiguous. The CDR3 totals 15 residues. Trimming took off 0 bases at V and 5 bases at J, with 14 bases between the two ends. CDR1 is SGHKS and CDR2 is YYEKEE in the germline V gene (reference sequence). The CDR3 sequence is CASSLDGYYPYGYTF. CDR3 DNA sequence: TGTGCCAGCAGCTTGGACGGGTATTACCCTTATGGCTACACCTTC.

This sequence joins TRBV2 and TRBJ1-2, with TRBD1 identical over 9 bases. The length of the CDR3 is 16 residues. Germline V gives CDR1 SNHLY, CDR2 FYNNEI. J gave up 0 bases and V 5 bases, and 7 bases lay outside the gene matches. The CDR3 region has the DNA TGTGCCAGCAGTTCACCCGACAGGGGGACTAACTATGGCTACACCTTC. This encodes CASSSPDRGTNYGYTF.

CDR3 sequence (DNA): TGTGCCAGCAGCCCCCGGGGCAGGGGGCTTGGCTACACCTTC. This gives the protein CASSPRGRGLGYTF. V gene TRBV7-2 combines with J gene TRBJ1-2; 8 nucleotides match TRBD1. Germline assignment: CDR1 SGHTA and CDR2 FQGNSA. The CDR3 is 14 amino acids. V shed 5 bases and J 7 bases; nucleotides not matched to a gene: 9.

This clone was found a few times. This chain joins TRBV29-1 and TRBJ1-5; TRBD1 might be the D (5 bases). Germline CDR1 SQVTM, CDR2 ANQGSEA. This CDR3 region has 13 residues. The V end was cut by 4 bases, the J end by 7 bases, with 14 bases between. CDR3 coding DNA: TGCAGCGTTGGCTACTCCCAGGGCCAGCCCCAGCATTTT. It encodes CSVGYSQGQPQHF.

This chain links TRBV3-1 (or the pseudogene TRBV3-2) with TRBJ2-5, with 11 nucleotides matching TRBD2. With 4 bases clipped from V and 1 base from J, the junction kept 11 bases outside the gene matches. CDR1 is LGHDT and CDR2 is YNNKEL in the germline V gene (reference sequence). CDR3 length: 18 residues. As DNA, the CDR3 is TGTGCCAGCAGCCCTCTCGGTAGCGGGGGGGCCGGCCAAGAGACCCAGTACTTC. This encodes CASSPLGSGGAGQETQYF.

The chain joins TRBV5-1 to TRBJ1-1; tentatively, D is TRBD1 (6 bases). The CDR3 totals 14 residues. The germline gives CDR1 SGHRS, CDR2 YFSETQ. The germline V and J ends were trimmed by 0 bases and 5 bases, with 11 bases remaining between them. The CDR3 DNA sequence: TGCGCCAGCAGCTTGGATGGGGGCGGGACTGAAGCTTTCTTT. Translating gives CASSLDGGGTEAFF.